This T cell receptor beta chain was sequenced for a study of T cell responses to AZD1222 COVID-19 vaccine. Across the study: It was second doses at about 4 or about 12 weeks that were pooled. Study-wide points: CD4 TCRs covered the whole spike, strongest at regions 160-218 and 743-854. Scientists sampled the repertoires only once the peak T cell response had passed. Possibly, clonal diversity was underestimated; donors were largely white British and included more females.

TCRdb keeps only in-frame clones here, not all; method: immunoSEQ multiplex PCR. The sample holds around 94,000 clones, around nine tenths seen once. V gave up 2 bases and J gave up 5 bases, with 9 bases separating them. Germline V gene lookup returns CDR1 WNHNN and CDR2 SYGVQD (reference sequence). The CDR3 runs 14 residues. Comments on this clone: The target antigen is unknown.

Specimen: peripheral blood, collected on day 0 of AZD1222 vaccination. This sequence was found in an adult in good health. This chain joins TRBV10-1 and TRBJ2-2; D remains ambiguous. The CDR3: CASSEQWGTGELFF. As DNA, the CDR3 is TGCGCCAGCAGTGAGCAGTGGGGTACCGGGGAGCTGTTTTTT.